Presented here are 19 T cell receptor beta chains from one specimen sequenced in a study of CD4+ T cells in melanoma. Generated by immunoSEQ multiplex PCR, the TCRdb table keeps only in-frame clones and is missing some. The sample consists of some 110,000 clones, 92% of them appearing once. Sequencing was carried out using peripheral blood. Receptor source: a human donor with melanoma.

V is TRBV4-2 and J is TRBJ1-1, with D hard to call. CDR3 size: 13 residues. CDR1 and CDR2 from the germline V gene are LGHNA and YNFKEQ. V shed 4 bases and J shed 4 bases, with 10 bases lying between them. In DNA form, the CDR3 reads TGTGCCAGCAGCCGGGAGCACGGCACTGAAGCTTTCTTT. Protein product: CASSREHGTEAFF.

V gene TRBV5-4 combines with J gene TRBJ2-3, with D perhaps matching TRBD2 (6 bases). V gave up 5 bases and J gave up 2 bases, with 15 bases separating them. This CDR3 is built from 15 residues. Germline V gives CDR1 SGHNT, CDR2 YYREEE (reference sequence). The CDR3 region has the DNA TGTGCCAGCAGGCAGGGACTTACCTCCACAGATACGCAGTATTTT. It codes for CASRQGLTSTDTQYF.

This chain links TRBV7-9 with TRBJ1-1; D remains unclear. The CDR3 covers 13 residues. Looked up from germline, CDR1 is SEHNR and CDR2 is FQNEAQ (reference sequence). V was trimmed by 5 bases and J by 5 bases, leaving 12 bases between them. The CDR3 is CASSPSADTEAFF. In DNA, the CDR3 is TGTGCCAGCAGCCCCTCCGCGGATACTGAAGCTTTCTTT. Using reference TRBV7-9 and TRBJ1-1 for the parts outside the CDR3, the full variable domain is DTGVSQNPRHKITKRGQNVTFRCDPISEHNRLYWYRQTLGQGPEFLTYFQNEAQLEKSRLLSDRFSAERPKGSFSTLEIQRTEQGDSAMYLCASSPSADTEAFFGQGTRLTVV.

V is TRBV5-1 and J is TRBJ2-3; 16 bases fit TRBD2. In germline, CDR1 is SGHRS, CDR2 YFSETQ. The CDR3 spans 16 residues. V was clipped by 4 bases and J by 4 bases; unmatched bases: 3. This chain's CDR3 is CASSPGLAGGADTQYF. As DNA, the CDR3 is TGCGCCAGCAGCCCGGGACTAGCGGGGGGGGCAGATACGCAGTATTTT.

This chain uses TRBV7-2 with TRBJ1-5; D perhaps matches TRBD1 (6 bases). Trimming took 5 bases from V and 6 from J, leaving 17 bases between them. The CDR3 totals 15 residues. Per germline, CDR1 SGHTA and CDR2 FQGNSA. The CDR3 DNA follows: TGTGCCAGCAGCCCTCCAGGGGTAGGAGGTCAGCCCCAGCATTTT. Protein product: CASSPPGVGGQPQHF.

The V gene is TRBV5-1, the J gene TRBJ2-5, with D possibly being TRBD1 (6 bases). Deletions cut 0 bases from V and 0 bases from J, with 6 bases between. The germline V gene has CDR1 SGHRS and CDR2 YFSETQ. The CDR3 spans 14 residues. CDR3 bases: TGCGCCAGCAGCTTGGCAGGGGACCAAGAGACCCAGTACTTC. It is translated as CASSLAGDQETQYF.

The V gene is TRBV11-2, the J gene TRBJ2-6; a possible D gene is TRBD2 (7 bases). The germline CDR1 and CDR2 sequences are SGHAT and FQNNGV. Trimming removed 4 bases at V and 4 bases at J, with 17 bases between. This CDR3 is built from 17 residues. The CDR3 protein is CASSSGGLVGGANVLTF. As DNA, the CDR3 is TGTGCCAGCAGCTCGGGGGGCCTGGTAGGCGGGGCCAACGTCCTGACTTTC.

The CDR3 sequence is CASSLTPGQADTQYF. The CDR3 nucleotides read TGTGCCAGCAGTTTAACGCCGGGACAGGCAGATACGCAGTATTTT. The chain is built from TRBV6-4 and TRBJ2-3; 8 nucleotides align to TRBD1. CDR1 MRHNA and CDR2 SNTAGT come from the germline V gene. The CDR3 has 15 amino acids. The J segment lost 4 bases and the V segment lost 5 bases, leaving 8 bases of the junction unmatched.

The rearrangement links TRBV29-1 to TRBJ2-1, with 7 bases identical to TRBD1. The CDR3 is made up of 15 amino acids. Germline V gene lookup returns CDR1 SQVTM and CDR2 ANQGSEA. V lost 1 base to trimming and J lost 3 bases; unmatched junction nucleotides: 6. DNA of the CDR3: TGCAGCGTTGAAGGTGCAAGGACAGGCTACAATGAGCAGTTCTTC. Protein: CSVEGARTGYNEQFF.

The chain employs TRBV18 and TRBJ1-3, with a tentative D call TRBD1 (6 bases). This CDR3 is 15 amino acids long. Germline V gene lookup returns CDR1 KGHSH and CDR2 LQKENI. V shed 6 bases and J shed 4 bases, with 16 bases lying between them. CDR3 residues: CASSQGGSKGNTIYF. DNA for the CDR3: TGTGCCAGCTCCCAAGGGGGGTCGAAAGGAAACACCATATATTTT.

CDR3 protein: CASSTRGGAGDTQYF. In nucleotides, the CDR3 is TGTGCCAGCAGCACTCGAGGGGGGGCGGGAGATACGCAGTATTTT. The chain has TRBV9 and TRBJ2-3; D is perhaps TRBD2 (7 bases). The V and J ends lost 4 bases and 5 bases respectively, with 17 bases between them. CDR1 SGDLS and CDR2 YYNGEE come from the germline V gene. The CDR3 covers 15 residues. The complete variable domain, with remaining parts taken from reference TRBV9 and TRBJ2-3, reads DSGVTQTPKHLITATGQRVTLRCSPRSGDLSVYWYQQSLDQGLQFLIQYYNGEERAKGNILERFSAQQFPDLHSELNLSSLELGDSALYFCASSTRGGAGDTQYFGPGTRLTVL.

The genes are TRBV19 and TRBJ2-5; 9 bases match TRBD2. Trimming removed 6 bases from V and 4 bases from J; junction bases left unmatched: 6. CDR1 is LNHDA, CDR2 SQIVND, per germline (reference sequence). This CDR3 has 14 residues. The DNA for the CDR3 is TGTGCCAGTAGGACCGGGACTAGCTCAGAGACCCAGTACTTC. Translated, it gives CASRTGTSSETQYF.

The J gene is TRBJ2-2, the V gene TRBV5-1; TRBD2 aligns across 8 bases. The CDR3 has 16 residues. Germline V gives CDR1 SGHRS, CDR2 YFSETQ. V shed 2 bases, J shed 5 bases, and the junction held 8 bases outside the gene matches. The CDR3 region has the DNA TGCGCCAGCAGCTTAAGAGCGGGAGATAGTACCGGGGAGCTGTTTTTT. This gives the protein CASSLRAGDSTGELFF.

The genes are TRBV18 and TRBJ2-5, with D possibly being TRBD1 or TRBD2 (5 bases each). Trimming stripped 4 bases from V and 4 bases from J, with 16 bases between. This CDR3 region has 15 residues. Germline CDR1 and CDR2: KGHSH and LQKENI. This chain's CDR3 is CASSLGPTQGETQYF. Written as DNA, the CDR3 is TGTGCCAGCTCACTGGGACCCACCCAGGGAGAGACCCAGTACTTC.

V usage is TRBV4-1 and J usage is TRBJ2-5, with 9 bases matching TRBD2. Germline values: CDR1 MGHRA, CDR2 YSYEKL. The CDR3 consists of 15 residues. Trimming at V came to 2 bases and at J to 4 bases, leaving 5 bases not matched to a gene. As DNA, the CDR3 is TGCGCCAGCAGCCAAATTAAAGCGGGAGGAGAGACCCAGTACTTC. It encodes CASSQIKAGGETQYF.

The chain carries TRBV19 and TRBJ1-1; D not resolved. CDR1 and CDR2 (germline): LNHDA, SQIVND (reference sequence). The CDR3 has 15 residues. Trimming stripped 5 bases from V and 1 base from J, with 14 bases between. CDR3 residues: CASSFPGSPNTEAFF. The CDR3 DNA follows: TGTGCCAGTAGTTTCCCGGGCAGCCCGAACACTGAAGCTTTCTTT.

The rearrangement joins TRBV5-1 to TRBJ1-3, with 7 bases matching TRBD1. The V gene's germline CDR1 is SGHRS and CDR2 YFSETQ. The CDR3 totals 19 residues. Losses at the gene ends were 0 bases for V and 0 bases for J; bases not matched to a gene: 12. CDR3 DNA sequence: TGCGCCAGCAGCTTGGACGTCGTGGGACAGAATCCCTCTGGAAACACCATATATTTT. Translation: CASSLDVVGQNPSGNTIYF. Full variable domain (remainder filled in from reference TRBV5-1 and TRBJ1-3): KAGVTQTPRYLIKTRGQQVTLSCSPISGHRSVSWYQQTPGQGLQFLFEYFSETQRNKGNFPGRFSGRQFSNSRSEMNVSTLELGDSALYLCASSLDVVGQNPSGNTIYFGEGSWLTVV.

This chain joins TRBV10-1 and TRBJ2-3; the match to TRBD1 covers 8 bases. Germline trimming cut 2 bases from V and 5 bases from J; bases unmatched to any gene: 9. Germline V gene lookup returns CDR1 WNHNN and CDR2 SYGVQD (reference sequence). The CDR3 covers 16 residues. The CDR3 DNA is TGCGCCAGCAGTGAGAGGTCAGGGGGCCAGATAGATACGCAGTATTTT. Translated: CASSERSGGQIDTQYF.

The chain's CDR3 is CATSRRGMLETQYF. DNA of the CDR3: TGTGCCACCAGCAGAAGGGGGATGTTAGAGACCCAGTACTTC. The gene calls are TRBV15 and TRBJ2-5; D is perhaps TRBD1 (6 bases). Germline CDR1 is LNHNV and CDR2 is YYDKDF (reference sequence). Trimming removed 2 bases from V and 4 bases from J, with 11 bases in between. The CDR3 consists of 14 residues.